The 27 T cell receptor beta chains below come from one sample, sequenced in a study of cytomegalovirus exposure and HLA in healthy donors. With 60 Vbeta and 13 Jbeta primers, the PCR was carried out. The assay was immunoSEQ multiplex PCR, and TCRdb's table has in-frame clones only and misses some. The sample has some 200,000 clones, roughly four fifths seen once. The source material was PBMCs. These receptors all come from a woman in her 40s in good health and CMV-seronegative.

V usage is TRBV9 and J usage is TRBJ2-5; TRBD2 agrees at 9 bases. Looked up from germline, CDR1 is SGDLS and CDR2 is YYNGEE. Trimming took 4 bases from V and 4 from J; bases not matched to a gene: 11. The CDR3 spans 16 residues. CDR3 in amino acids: CASSPGRGLALETQYF. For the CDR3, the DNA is TGTGCCAGCAGCCCAGGGAGGGGACTAGCCTTAGAGACCCAGTACTTC.

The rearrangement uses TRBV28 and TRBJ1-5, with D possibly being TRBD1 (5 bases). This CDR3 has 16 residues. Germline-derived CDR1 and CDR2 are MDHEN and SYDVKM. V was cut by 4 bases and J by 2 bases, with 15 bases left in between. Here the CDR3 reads CASSSRDFRGNQPQHF. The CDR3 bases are TGTGCCAGCAGTTCTAGGGACTTTAGGGGCAATCAGCCCCAGCATTTT.

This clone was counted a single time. The CDR3 region has the DNA TGTGCCAGCAGCCCGGGACTAGCGGGAGATGAGCAGTTCTTC. It is translated as CASSPGLAGDEQFF. V usage is TRBV5-6 and J usage is TRBJ2-1, with 14 nucleotides matching TRBD2. This CDR3 has 14 amino acids. Germline CDR1 is SGHDT and CDR2 is YYEEEE. Trimming at V came to 4 bases and at J to 8 bases, leaving 2 bases not matched to a gene.

CDR3 in DNA: TGTGCCAGCTCATCGCCGGGACTAGCGGGAGGGTACAATGAGCAGTTCTTC. Translating gives CASSSPGLAGGYNEQFF. The chain links TRBV18 to TRBJ2-1, with 16 bases aligning to TRBD2. Germline values: CDR1 KGHSH, CDR2 LQKENI. The CDR3 has 17 residues. After removal of 5 bases from V and 4 bases from J, the junction contained 5 bases not matched to a gene.

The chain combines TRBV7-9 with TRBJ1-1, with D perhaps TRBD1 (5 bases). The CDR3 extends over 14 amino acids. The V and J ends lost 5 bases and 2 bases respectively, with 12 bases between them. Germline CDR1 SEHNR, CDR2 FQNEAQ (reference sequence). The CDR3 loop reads CASSPWGPNTEAFF. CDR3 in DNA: TGTGCCAGCAGCCCTTGGGGCCCCAACACTGAAGCTTTCTTT. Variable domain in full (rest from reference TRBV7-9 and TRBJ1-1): DTGVSQNPRHKITKRGQNVTFRCDPISEHNRLYWYRQTLGQGPEFLTYFQNEAQLEKSRLLSDRFSAERPKGSFSTLEIQRTEQGDSAMYLCASSPWGPNTEAFFGQGTRLTVV.

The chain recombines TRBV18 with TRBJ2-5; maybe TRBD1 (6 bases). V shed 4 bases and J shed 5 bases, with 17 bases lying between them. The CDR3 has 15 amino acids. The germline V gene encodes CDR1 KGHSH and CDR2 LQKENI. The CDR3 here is CASSRQGLTWETQYF. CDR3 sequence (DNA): TGTGCCAGCTCACGTCAGGGGTTAACCTGGGAGACCCAGTACTTC.

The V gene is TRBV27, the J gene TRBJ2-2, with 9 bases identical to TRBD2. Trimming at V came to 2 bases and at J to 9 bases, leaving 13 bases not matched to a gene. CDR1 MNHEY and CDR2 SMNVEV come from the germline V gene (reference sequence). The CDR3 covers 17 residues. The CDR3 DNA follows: TGTGCCAGCAGTTTAAGGGTAGCGGGGGCCGAGATGAGGGAGCTGTTTTTT. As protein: CASSLRVAGAEMRELFF.

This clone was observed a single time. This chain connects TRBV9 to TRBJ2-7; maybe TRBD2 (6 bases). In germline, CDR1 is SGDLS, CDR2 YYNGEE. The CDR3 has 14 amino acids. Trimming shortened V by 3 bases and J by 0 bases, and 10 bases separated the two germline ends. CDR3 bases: TGTGCCAGCAGCGAAGCGGGCAGCTCCTACGAGCAGTACTTC. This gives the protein CASSEAGSSYEQYF.

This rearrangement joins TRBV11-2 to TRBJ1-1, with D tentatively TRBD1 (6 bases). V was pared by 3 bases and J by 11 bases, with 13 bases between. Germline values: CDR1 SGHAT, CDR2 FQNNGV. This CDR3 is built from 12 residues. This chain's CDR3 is CASSLGEGGAFF. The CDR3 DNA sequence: TGTGCCAGCAGCTTGGGCGAGGGGGGGGCTTTCTTT.

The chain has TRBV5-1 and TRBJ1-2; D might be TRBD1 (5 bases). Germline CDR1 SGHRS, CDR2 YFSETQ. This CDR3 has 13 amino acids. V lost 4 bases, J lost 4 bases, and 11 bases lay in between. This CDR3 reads CASSLGHLYGYTF. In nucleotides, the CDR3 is TGCGCCAGCAGCCTAGGACACCTCTATGGCTACACCTTC.

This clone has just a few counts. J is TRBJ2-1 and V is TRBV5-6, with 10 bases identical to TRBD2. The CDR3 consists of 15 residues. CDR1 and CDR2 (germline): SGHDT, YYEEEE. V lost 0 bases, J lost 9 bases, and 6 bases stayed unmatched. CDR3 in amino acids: CASSLGAGGPGEQFF. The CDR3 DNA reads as TGTGCCAGCAGCTTGGGAGCGGGAGGGCCGGGTGAGCAGTTCTTC.

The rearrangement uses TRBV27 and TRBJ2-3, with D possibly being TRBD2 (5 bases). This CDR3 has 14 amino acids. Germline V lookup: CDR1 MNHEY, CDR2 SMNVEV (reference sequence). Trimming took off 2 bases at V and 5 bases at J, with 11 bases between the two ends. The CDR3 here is CASSLEGWGDTQYF. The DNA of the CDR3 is TGTGCCAGCAGTTTAGAGGGATGGGGAGATACGCAGTATTTT.

In DNA, the CDR3 is TGTGCCAGCACTACGTGGGGACAGGGTCGCAATGAGCAGTTCTTC. Translation: CASTTWGQGRNEQFF. The chain recombines TRBV6-1 with TRBJ2-1, with 9 nucleotides matching TRBD1. Germline loops: CDR1 MNHNS, CDR2 SASEGT. The CDR3 has 15 residues. After removal of 7 bases from V and 6 bases from J, the junction contained 10 bases not matched to a gene.

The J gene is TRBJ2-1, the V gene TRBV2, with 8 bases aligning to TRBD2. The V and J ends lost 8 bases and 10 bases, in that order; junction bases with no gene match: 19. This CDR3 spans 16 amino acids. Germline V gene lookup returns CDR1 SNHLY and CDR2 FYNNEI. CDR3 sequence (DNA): TGTGCCAGCTCCCCGAGGACCGGGACTAGATTTAGGGAGCAGTTCTTC. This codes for CASSPRTGTRFREQFF.

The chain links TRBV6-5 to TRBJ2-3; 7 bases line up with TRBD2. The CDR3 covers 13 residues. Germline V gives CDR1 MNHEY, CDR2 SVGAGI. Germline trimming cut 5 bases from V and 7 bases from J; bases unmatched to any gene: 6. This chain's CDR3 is CASSVPGLYTQYF. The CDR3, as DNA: TGTGCCAGCAGTGTCCCGGGACTATATACGCAGTATTTT.

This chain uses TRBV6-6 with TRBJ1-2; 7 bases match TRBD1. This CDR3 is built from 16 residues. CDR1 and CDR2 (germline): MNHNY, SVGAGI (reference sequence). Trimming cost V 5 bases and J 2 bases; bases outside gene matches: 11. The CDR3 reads CASSPTHRGYNYGYTF. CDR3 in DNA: TGTGCCAGCAGTCCCACTCACAGGGGATACAACTATGGCTACACCTTC.

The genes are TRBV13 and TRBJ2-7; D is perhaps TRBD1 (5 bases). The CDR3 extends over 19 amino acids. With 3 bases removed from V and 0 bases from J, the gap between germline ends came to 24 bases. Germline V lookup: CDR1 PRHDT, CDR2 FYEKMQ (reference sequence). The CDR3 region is CASSFTGREVGRSSYEQYF. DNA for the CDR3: TGTGCCAGCAGCTTCACAGGCAGGGAAGTAGGCCGGAGCTCCTACGAGCAGTACTTC.

The CDR3 protein is CASSPRTGWGSPLHF. As DNA, the CDR3 is TGTGCCAGCAGTCCCCGGACAGGCTGGGGCTCACCCCTCCACTTT. The chain links TRBV27 to TRBJ1-6, with TRBD1 matching 7 bases. Germline V lookup: CDR1 MNHEY, CDR2 SMNVEV (reference sequence). The CDR3 contains 15 residues. The trim removed 5 bases at V and 10 bases at J, leaving 11 bases unmatched.

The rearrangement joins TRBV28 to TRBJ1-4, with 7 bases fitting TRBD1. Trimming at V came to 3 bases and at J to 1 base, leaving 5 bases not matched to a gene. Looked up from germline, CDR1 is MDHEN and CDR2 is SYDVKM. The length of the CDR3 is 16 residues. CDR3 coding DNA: TGTGCCAGCAGTTTCCCGACAGGGCTAACTAATGAAAAACTGTTTTTT. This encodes CASSFPTGLTNEKLFF.

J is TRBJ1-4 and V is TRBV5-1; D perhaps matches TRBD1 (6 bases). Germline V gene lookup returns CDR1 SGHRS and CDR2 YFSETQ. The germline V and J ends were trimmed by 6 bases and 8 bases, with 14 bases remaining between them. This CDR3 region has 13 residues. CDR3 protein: CASTGQWGEKLFF. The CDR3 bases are TGCGCCAGCACCGGACAGTGGGGCGAAAAACTGTTTTTT. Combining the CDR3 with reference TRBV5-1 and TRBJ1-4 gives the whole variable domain KAGVTQTPRYLIKTRGQQVTLSCSPISGHRSVSWYQQTPGQGLQFLFEYFSETQRNKGNFPGRFSGRQFSNSRSEMNVSTLELGDSALYLCASTGQWGEKLFFGSGTQLSVL.

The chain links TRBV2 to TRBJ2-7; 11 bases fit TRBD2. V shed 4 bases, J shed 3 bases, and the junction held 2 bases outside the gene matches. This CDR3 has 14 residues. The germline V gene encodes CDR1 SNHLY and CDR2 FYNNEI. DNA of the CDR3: TGTGCCAGCAGTGCCCTAGCGGGAGGCTACGAGCAGTACTTC. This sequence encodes CASSALAGGYEQYF.

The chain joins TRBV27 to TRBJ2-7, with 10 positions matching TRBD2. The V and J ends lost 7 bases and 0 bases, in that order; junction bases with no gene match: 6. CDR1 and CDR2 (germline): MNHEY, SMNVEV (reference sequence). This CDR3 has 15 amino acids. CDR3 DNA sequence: TGTGCCAGCACTCAAGCGGGAGGGAACTCCTACGAGCAGTACTTC. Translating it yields CASTQAGGNSYEQYF.

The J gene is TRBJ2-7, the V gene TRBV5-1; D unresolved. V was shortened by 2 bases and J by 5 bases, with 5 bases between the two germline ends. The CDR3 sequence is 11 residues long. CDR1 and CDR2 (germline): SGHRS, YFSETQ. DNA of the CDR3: TGCGCCAGCAGCTTATCCGACGAGCAGTACTTC. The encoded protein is CASSLSDEQYF.

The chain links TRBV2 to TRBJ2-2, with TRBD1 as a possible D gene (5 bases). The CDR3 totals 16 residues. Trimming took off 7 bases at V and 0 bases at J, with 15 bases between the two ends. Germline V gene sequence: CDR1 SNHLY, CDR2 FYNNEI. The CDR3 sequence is CASTPPGIANTGELFF. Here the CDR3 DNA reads TGTGCCAGCACCCCTCCAGGGATTGCGAACACCGGGGAGCTGTTTTTT.

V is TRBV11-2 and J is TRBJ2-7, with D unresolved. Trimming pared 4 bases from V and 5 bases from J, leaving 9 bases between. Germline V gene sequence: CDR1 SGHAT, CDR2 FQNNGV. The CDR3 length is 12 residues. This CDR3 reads CASSYPVNEQYF. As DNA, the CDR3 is TGTGCCAGCAGCTACCCGGTTAACGAGCAGTACTTC.

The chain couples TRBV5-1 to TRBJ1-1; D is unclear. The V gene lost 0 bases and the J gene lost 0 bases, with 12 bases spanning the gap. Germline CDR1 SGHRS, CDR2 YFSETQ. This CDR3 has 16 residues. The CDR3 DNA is TGCGCCAGCAGCTTGGCGGAGGGCAGCTTGAACACTGAAGCTTTCTTT. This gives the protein CASSLAEGSLNTEAFF.

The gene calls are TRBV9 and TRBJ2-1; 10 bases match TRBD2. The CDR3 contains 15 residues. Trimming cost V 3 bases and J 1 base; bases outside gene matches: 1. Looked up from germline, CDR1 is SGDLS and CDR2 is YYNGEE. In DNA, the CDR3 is TGTGCCAGCAGCGCGACTAGCGGGTCCTACAATGAGCAGTTCTTC. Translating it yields CASSATSGSYNEQFF.